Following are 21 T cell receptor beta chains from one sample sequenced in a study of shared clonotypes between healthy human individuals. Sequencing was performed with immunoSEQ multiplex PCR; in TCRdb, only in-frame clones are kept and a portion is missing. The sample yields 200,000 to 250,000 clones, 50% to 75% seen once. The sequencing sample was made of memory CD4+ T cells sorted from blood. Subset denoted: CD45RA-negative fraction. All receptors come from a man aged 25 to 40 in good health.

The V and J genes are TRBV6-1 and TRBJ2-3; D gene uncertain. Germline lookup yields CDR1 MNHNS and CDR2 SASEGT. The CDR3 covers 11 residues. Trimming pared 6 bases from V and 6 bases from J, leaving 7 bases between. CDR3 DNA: TGTGCCAGCAGCGCCGTCGATACGCAGTATTTT. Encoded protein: CASSAVDTQYF.

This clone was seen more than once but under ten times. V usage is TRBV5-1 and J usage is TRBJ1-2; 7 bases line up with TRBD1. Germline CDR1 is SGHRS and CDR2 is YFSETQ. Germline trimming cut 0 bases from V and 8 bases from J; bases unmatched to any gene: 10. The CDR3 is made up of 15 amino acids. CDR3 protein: CASSLAGQNHRGYTF. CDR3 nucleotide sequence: TGCGCCAGCAGCTTGGCGGGACAGAACCATCGGGGCTACACCTTC.

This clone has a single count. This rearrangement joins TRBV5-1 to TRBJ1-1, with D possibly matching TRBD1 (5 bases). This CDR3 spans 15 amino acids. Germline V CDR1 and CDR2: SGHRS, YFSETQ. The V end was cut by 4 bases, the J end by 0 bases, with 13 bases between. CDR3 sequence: CASSRETAVNTEAFF. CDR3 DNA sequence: TGCGCCAGCAGCCGCGAGACAGCCGTGAACACTGAAGCTTTCTTT.

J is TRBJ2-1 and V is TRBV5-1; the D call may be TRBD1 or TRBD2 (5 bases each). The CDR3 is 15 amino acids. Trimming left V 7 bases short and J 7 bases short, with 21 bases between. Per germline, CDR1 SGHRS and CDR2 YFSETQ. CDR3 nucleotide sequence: TGCGCCAGCTCCCCTTTTGAGGGGTTTATAAATGAGCAGTTCTTC. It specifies CASSPFEGFINEQFF.

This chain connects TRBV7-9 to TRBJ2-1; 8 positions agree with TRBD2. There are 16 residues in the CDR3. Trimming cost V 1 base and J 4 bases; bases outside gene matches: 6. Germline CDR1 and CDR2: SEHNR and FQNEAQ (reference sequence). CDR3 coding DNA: TGTGCCAGCAGCTTAGTCCCAGCGGGAGCGTACAATGAGCAGTTCTTC. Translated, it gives CASSLVPAGAYNEQFF.

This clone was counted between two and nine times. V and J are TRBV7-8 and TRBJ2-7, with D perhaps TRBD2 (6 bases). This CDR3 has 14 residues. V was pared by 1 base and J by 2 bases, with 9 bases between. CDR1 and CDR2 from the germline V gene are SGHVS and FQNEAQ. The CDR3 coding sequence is TGTGCCAGCAGCTTAGTAGCGGAGGCCTACGAGCAGTACTTC. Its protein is CASSLVAEAYEQYF. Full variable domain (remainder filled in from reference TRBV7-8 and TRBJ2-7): GAGVSQSPRYKVAKRGQDVALRCDPISGHVSLFWYQQALGQGPEFLTYFQNEAQLDKSGLPSDRFFAERPEGSVSTLKIQRTQQEDSAVYLCASSLVAEAYEQYFGPGTRLTVT.

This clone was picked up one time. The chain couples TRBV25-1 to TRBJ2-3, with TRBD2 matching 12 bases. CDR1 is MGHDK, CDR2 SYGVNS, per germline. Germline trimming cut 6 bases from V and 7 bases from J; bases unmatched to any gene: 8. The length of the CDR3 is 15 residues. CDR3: CASRWGTSGSNTQYF. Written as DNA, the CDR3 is TGTGCCAGCAGATGGGGGACTAGCGGGTCGAATACGCAGTATTTT.

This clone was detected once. CDR3 region: CASSLPGSTDTQYF. The DNA of the CDR3 is TGCGCCAGCAGCTTACCAGGAAGCACAGATACGCAGTATTTT. The V and J genes are TRBV5-1 and TRBJ2-3; D gene unclear. V lost 2 bases, J lost 0 bases, and 7 bases lay in between. The germline CDR1 and CDR2 sequences are SGHRS and YFSETQ. The CDR3 totals 14 residues.

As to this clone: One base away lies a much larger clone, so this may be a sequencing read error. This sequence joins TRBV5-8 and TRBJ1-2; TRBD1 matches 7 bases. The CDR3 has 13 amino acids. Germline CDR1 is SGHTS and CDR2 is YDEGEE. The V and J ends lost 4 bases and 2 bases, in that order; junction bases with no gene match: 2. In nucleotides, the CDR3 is TGTGCCAGCAGCCCAGGGGGAAACTATGGCTACACCTTC. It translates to CASSPGGNYGYTF.

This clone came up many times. CDR3 in amino acids: CASSLGWRETDTQYF. CDR3 nucleotides: TGTGCCAGCAGCTTAGGGTGGCGGGAAACAGATACGCAGTATTTT. The chain employs TRBV5-6 and TRBJ2-3, with D possibly being TRBD2 (6 bases). The CDR3 runs 15 residues. CDR1 and CDR2 from the germline V gene are SGHDT and YYEEEE. Trimming took off 2 bases at V and 3 bases at J, with 13 bases between the two ends.

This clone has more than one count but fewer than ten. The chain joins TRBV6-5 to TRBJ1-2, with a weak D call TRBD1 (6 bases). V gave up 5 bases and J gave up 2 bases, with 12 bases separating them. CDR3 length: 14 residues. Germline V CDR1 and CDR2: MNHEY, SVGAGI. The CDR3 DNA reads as TGTGCCAGCAGTGGACAGATTGGGAACTATGGCTACACCTTC. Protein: CASSGQIGNYGYTF.

Here the CDR3 DNA reads TGTGCCAGCAGTTTGAGCGGGAGTCGAAATGAGCAGTTCTTC. Translated, it gives CASSLSGSRNEQFF. V and J are TRBV28 and TRBJ2-1; 8 nucleotides agree with TRBD2. Germline V gene sequence: CDR1 MDHEN, CDR2 SYDVKM. The V segment lost 3 bases and the J segment 7 bases; nucleotides outside the gene matches: 5. The CDR3 covers 14 residues.

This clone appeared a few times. As DNA, the CDR3 is TGTGCCAGCAGCCAAGAAGAGGATACGCAGTATTTT. This translates into CASSQEEDTQYF. The rearrangement uses TRBV4-2 and TRBJ2-3; the D is unclear. Deletions cut 0 bases from V and 6 bases from J, with 4 bases between. Germline lookup yields CDR1 LGHNA and CDR2 YNFKEQ. The CDR3 runs 12 residues.

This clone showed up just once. The CDR3, as DNA: TGTGCCAGCAGCTTAGTCACGGCCCAAGAGACCCAGTACTTC. Protein: CASSLVTAQETQYF. This sequence joins TRBV11-2 and TRBJ2-5; no firm D call. This CDR3 contains 14 residues. CDR1 SGHAT and CDR2 FQNNGV come from the germline V gene. V gave up 1 base and J gave up 1 base, with 7 bases separating them.

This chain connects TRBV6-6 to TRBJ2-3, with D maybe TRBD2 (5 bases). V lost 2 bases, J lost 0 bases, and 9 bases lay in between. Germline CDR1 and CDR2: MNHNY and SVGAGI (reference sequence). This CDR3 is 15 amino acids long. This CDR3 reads CASSYRLPSTDTQYF. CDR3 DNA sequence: TGTGCCAGCAGTTACCGACTACCTAGCACAGATACGCAGTATTTT.

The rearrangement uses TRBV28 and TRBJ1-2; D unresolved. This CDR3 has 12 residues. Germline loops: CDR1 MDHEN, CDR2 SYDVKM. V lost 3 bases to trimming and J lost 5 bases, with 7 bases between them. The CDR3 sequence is CASSLKGYGYTF. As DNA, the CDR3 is TGTGCCAGCAGTTTGAAGGGATATGGCTACACCTTC.

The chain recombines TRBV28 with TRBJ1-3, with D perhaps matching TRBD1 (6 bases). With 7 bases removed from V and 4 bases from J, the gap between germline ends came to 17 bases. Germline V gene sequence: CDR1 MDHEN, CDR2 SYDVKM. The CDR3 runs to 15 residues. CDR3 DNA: TGTGCCAGCACCCGGCCCACGGGGGGCGGAAACACCATATATTTT. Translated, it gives CASTRPTGGGNTIYF.

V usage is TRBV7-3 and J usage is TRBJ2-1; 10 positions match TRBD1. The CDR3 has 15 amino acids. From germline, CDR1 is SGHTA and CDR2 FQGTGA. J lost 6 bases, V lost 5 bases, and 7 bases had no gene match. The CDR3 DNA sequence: TGTGCCAGCAGCCTTGACAGGGGGCATGTCAATGAGCAGTTCTTC. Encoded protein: CASSLDRGHVNEQFF.

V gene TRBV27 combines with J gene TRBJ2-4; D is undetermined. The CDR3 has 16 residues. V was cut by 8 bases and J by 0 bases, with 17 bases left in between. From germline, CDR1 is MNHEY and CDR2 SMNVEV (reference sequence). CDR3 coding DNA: TGTGCCAGCGCTACGATCGTTGCAGTAGCCAAAAACATTCAGTACTTC. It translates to CASATIVAVAKNIQYF.

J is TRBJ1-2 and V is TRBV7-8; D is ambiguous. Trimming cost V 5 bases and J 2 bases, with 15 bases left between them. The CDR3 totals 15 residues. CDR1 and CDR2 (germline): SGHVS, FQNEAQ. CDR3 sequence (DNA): TGTGCCAGCAGCCCCCGCATAGGGATGAACTATGGCTACACCTTC. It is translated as CASSPRIGMNYGYTF.

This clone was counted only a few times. CDR3 DNA: TGTGCCAGCAGTTTCTGGGCTAGCGGGACTAACGAGCAGTACTTC. Its translation is CASSFWASGTNEQYF. This chain joins TRBV28 and TRBJ2-7, with 9 bases fitting TRBD2. Germline CDR1 reads MDHEN; CDR2 reads SYDVKM. The length of the CDR3 is 15 residues. J gave up 5 bases and V 3 bases, and 8 bases lay outside the gene matches.